The 3 T cell receptor beta chains in this list originate from one sample, sequenced in a study of blood T cells in healthy people across ages. Together with a sample-barcoded 5' primer, a J-beta primer mix was included in a second PCR lasting about 7 to 12 cycles. One entry per CDR3 protein results from TCRdb running MiXCR on the 5' RACE reads. The table has 1.5 million to 1.9 million distinct CDR3 sequences, 35% to 45% seen once. Specimen: blood. All receptors derive from a woman between 18 and 29 years old in good health.

V usage is TRBV20-1 and J usage is TRBJ1-4, with D maybe TRBD1 (6 bases). CDR1 is DFQATT, CDR2 SNEGSKA, per germline (reference sequence). The CDR3 runs 11 residues. Trimming cost V 6 bases and J 13 bases, with 15 bases left between them. The CDR3 DNA is TGCAGTGCCGTGGGGGGCCGGGGACTGTTTTTT. Translating gives CSAVGGRGLFF.

This chain uses TRBV20-1 with TRBJ1-1; no clear D gene. Germline values: CDR1 DFQATT, CDR2 SNEGSKA (reference sequence). V was trimmed by 5 bases and J by 1 base, leaving 8 bases between them. CDR3 length equals 12 residues. The DNA of the CDR3 is TGCAGTGCTTCAGTGACGAACACTGAAGCTTTCTTT. It encodes CSASVTNTEAFF.

This clonotype was seen once. V gene TRBV12-3 or TRBV12-4 combines with J gene TRBJ2-7; D is possibly TRBD1 or TRBD2 (6 bases each). Judging by the DNA end, TRBJ2-5 fits better; the J call may be wrong. The CDR3 consists of 13 residues. The CDR3 here is CASNRDLHETQYF. The CDR3 nucleotides are TGTGCCAGCAACAGGGACTTGCATGAGACCCAGTACTTC.